The clone carrying this T cell receptor (beta chain) was seen more than once but under ten times. Its cognate antigen is unknown. The entry originates in a study of response to subunit inactivated influenza vaccine. General study points: Each seasonal flu vaccination may recruit only limited new T cells, authors suggested.

This CDR3 spans 14 amino acids. V lost 0 bases and J 7 bases, leaving 9 bases between the germline ends. Germline V CDR1 and CDR2: MNHEY, SVGAGI. TCRdb re-analysed the RT-PCR reads in MiXCR, keeping a single row per CDR3 protein. Of some 500,000 distinct CDR3 sequences in the sample, 15% to 20% were seen once. This TCR came from a man between 50 and 70 years old who received an inactivated influenza vaccine. This sample comprised CD4+ T cells sorted from PBMCs, obtained roughly 24 months after vaccination. This chain links TRBV6-5 with TRBJ2-2; D could derive from TRBD1 or TRBD2 (6 bases each). CDR3 sequence (DNA): TGTGCCAGCAGTTACTCAGGGGGAGGCGGGGAGCTGTTTTTT. It specifies CASSYSGGGGELFF.